A single sample is the source of the 3 T cell receptor beta chains below, sequenced in a study of T cell responses to AZD1222 COVID-19 vaccine (dated by TCRdb to the early 2020s). Library preparation employed the immunoSEQ multiplex PCR assay. TCRdb obtained this table from immuneACCESS and retained in-frame rearrangements with V and J assigned. These tables miss some clones; where compared with another copy, unresolved V genes account for less than half of the shortfall, and the remainder is unexplained. Recorded for this sample are tens of thousands of clones; around 80% of them occurred a single time. The ten largest clones take up about an eighth of the sample. The intended sense of this specimen's time point label: about 28 days (+/-7) after the second vaccine dose. The specimen was peripheral blood, collected 28 days after the second AZD1222 dose. These receptors were obtained from an adult who received the AZD1222 COVID-19 vaccine.

The genes are TRBV7-9 and TRBJ2-3, with D perhaps matching TRBD1 or TRBD2 (5 bases each). Germline values: CDR1 SEHNR, CDR2 FQNEAQ (reference sequence). CDR3 length: 13 residues. V gave up 7 bases and J gave up 8 bases, with 16 bases separating them. The CDR3 DNA is TGTGCCAGCAAAACCGCTCGTGGGGGTACGCAGTATTTT. It encodes CASKTARGGTQYF.

The rearrangement joins TRBV19 to TRBJ1-3, with D unresolved. The CDR3 length is 18 residues. V lost 2 bases and J lost 2, with 19 bases in between. Germline CDR1 is LNHDA and CDR2 is SQIVND (reference sequence). The CDR3 nucleotides are TGTGCCAGTAGTATATCATTCCTGAGAACTGGGACTGGAAACACCATATATTTT. This sequence encodes CASSISFLRTGTGNTIYF.

This sequence joins TRBV19 and TRBJ1-2; D possibly corresponds to TRBD1 (5 bases). V was trimmed by 7 bases and J by 2 bases, leaving 17 bases between them. The germline V gene encodes CDR1 LNHDA and CDR2 SQIVND (reference sequence). The CDR3 consists of 15 residues. CDR3: CASKDQGSPNYGYTF. In DNA, the CDR3 is TGTGCCAGTAAAGATCAGGGTTCCCCGAACTATGGCTACACCTTC.